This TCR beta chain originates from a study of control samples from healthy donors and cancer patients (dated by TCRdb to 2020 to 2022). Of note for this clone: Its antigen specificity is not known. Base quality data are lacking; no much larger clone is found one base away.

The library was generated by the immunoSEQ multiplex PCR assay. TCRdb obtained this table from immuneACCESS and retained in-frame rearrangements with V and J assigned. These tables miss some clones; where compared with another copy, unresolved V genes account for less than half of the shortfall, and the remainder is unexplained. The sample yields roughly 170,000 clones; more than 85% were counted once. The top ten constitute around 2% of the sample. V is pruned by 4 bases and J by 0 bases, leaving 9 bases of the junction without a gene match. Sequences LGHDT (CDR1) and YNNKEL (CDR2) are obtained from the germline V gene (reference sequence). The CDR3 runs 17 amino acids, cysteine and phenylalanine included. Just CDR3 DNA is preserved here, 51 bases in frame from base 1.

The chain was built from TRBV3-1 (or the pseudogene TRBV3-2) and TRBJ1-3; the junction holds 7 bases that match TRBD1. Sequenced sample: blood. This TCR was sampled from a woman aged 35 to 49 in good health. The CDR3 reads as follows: CASSLRQGTSSGNTIYF. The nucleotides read TGTGCCAGCAGCCTACGACAGGGCACGAGCTCTGGAAACACCATATATTTT.